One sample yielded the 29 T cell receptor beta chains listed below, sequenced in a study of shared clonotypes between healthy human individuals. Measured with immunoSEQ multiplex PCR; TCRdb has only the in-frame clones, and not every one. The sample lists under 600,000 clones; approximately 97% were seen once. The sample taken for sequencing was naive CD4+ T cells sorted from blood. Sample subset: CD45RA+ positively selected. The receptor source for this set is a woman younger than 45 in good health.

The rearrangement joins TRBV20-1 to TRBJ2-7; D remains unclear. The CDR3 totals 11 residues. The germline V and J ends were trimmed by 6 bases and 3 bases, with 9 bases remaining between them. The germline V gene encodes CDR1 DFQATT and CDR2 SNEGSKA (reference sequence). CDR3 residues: CSASYLYEQYF. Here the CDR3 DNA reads TGCAGTGCGAGCTATCTCTACGAGCAGTACTTC.

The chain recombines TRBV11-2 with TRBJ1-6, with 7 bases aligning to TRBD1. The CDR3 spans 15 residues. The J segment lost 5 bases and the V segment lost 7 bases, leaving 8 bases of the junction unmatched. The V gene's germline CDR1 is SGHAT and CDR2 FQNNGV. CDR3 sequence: CASKGQDIDNSPLHF. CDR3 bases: TGTGCCAGCAAAGGACAGGACATCGATAATTCACCCCTCCACTTT.

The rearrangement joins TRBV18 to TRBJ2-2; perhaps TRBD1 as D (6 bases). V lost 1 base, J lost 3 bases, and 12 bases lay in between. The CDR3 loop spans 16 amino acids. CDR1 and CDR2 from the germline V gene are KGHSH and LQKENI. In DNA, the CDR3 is TGTGCCAGCTCACCACGGGACACCAAATACACCGGGGAGCTGTTTTTT. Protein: CASSPRDTKYTGELFF.

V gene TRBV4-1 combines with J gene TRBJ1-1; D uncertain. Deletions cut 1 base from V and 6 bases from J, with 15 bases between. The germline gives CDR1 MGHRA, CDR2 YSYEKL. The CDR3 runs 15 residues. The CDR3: CASSQGEGPRSEAFF. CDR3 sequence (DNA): TGCGCCAGCAGCCAAGGGGAAGGGCCGCGGTCTGAAGCTTTCTTT.

The CDR3 DNA is TGCGCCAGCAGCCGAACGACGGGAGGGACCAATGAGCAGTTCTTC. This encodes CASSRTTGGTNEQFF. The genes are TRBV5-1 and TRBJ2-1, with 8 bases lining up with TRBD2. The ends lost 4 bases at V and 6 bases at J; junction bases unmatched: 9. This CDR3 has 15 amino acids. In germline, CDR1 is SGHRS, CDR2 YFSETQ. The full variable domain, with the rest looked up from reference TRBV5-1 and TRBJ2-1, is KAGVTQTPRYLIKTRGQQVTLSCSPISGHRSVSWYQQTPGQGLQFLFEYFSETQRNKGNFPGRFSGRQFSNSRSEMNVSTLELGDSALYLCASSRTTGGTNEQFFGPGTRLTVL.

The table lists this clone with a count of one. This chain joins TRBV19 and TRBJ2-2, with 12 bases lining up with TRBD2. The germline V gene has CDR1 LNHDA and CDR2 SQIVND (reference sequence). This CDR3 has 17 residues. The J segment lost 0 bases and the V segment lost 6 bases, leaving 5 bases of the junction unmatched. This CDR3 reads CASRASGRASNTGELFF. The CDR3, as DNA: TGTGCCAGTAGGGCTAGCGGGAGGGCCTCGAACACCGGGGAGCTGTTTTTT.

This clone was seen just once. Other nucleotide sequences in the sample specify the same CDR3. Here the CDR3 DNA reads TGTGCCAGCAGCACAGGGGCCTACGAGCAGTACTTC. Protein: CASSTGAYEQYF. V usage is TRBV28 and J usage is TRBJ2-7; 7 bases align to TRBD1. The ends lost 6 bases at V and 2 bases at J; junction bases unmatched: 1. The CDR3 runs to 12 residues. Germline V gene lookup returns CDR1 MDHEN and CDR2 SYDVKM.

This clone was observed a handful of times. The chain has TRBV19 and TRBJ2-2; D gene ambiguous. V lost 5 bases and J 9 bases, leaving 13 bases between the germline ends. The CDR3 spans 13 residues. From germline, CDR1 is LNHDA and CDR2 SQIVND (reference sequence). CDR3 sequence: CASSVTNSRELFF. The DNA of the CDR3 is TGTGCCAGTAGTGTCACTAACAGCCGGGAGCTGTTTTTT.

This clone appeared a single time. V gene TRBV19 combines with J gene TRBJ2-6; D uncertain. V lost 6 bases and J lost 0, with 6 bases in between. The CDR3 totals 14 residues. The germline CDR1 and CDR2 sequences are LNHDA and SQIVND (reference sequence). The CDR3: CASSSSSGANVLTF. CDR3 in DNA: TGTGCCAGTAGCAGTAGCTCTGGGGCCAACGTCCTGACTTTC. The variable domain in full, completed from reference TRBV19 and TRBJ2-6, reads DGGITQSPKYLFRKEGQNVTLSCEQNLNHDAMYWYRQDPGQGLRLIYYSQIVNDFQKGDIAEGYSVSREKKESFPLTVTSAQKNPTAFYLCASSSSSGANVLTFGAGSRLTVL.

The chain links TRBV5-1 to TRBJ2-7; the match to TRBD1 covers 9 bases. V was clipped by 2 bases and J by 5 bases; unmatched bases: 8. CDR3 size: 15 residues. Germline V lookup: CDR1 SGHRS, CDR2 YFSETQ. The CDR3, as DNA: TGCGCCAGCAGCTTTGGTTTGGACAGGGGACACGAGCAGTACTTC. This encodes CASSFGLDRGHEQYF.

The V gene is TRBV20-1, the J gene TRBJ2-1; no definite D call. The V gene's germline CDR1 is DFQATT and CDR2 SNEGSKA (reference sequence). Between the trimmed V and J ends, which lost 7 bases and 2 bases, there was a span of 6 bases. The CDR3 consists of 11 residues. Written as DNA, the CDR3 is TGCAGTGTTAATCCCTACAATGAGCAGTTCTTC. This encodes CSVNPYNEQFF.

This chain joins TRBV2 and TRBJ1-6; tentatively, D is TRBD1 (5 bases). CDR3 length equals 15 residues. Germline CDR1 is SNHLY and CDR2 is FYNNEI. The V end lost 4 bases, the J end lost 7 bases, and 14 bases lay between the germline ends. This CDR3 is CASSGDRGENSPLHF. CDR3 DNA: TGTGCCAGCAGTGGGGACCGGGGAGAGAATTCACCCCTCCACTTT. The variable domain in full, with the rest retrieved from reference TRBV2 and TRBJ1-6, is EPEVTQTPSHQVTQMGQEVILRCVPISNHLYFYWYRQILGQKVEFLVSFYNNEISEKSEIFDDQFSVERPDGSNFTLKIRSTKLEDSAMYFCASSGDRGENSPLHFGNGTRLTVT.

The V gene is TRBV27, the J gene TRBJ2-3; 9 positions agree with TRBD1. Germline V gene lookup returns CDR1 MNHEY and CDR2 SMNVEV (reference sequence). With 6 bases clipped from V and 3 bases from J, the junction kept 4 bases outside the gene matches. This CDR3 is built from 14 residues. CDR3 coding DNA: TGTGCCAGCAGGAGACAGGGGGGGACAGATACGCAGTATTTT. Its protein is CASRRQGGTDTQYF.

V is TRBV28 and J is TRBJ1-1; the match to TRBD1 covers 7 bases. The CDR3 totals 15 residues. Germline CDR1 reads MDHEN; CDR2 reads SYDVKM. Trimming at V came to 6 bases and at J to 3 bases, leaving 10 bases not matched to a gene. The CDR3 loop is CASSPGGGPHTEAFF. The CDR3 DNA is TGTGCCAGCAGCCCCGGAGGGGGCCCCCACACTGAAGCTTTCTTT.

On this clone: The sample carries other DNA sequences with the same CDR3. The CDR3 loop reads CASSSTGVETQYF. CDR3 DNA sequence: TGTGCCAGCAGCTCGACAGGGGTAGAGACCCAGTACTTC. V usage is TRBV7-9 and J usage is TRBJ2-5; 8 nucleotides agree with TRBD1. The CDR3 consists of 13 residues. V trimming: 4 bases; J trimming: 4 bases; junction bases outside the gene matches: 2. The germline V gene has CDR1 SEHNR and CDR2 FQNEAQ (reference sequence).

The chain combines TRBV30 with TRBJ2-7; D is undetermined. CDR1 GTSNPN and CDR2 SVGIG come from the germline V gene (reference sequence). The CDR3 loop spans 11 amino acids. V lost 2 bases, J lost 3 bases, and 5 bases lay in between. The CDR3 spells CAWSSLYEQYF. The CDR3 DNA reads TGTGCCTGGAGTTCCCTCTACGAGCAGTACTTC.

The CDR3: CASSQHPGQGNYGYTF. CDR3 in DNA: TGTGCCAGCAGCCAACACCCGGGACAGGGAAACTATGGCTACACCTTC. The rearrangement uses TRBV14 and TRBJ1-2, with 9 bases fitting TRBD1. This CDR3 comprises 16 residues. From germline, CDR1 is SGHDN and CDR2 FVKESK. V shed 2 bases, J shed 2 bases, and the junction held 6 bases outside the gene matches.

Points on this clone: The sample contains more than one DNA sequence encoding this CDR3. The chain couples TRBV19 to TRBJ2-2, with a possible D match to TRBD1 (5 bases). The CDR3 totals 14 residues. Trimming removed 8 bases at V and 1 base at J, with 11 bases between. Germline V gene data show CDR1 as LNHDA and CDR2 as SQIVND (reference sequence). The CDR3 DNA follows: TGTGCCAGTTCCCGAACAGGGAACACCGGGGAGCTGTTTTTT. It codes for CASSRTGNTGELFF.

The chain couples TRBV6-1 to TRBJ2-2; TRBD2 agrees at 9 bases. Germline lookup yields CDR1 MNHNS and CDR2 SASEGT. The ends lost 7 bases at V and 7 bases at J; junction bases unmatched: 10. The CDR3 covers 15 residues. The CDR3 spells CASTREGKVNGELFF. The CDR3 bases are TGTGCCAGCACGCGGGAGGGCAAGGTGAACGGGGAGCTGTTTTTT.

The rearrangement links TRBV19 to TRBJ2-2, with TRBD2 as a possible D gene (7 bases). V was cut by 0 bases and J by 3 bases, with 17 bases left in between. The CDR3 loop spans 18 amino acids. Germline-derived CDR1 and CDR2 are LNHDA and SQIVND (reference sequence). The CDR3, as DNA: TGTGCCAGTAGTATAGATTTGGCGGGGGCCCGGGACACCGGGGAGCTGTTTTTT. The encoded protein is CASSIDLAGARDTGELFF.

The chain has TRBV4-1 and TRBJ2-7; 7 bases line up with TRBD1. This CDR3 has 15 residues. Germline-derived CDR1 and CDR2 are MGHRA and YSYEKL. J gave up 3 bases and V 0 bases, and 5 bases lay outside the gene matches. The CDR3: CASSQDPGQSYEQYF. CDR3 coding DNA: TGCGCCAGCAGCCAAGATCCGGGACAGAGCTACGAGCAGTACTTC.

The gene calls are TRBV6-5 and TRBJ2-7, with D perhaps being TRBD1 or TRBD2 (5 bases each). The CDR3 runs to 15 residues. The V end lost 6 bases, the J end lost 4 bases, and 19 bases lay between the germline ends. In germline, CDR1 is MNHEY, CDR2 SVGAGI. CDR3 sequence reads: CASSPYPGRRYEQYF. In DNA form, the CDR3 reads TGTGCCAGCAGCCCCTATCCGGGACGCCGTTACGAGCAGTACTTC.

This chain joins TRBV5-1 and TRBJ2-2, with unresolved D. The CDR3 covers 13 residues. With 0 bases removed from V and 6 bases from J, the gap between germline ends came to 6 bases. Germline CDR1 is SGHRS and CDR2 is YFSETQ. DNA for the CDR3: TGCGCCAGCAGCTTGGTACGCCCCGGGGAGCTGTTTTTT. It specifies CASSLVRPGELFF.

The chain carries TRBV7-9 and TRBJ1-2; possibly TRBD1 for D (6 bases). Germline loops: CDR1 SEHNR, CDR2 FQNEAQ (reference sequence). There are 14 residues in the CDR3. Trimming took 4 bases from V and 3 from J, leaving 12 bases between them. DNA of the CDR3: TGTGCCAGCAGCTCAAGTGGGGGCGACTATGGCTACACCTTC. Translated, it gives CASSSSGGDYGYTF.

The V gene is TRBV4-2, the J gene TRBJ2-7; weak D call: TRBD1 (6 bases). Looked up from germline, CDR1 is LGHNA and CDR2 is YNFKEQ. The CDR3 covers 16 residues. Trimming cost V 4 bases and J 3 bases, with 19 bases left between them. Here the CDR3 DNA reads TGTGCCAGCAGCCCAAGATGGGAACAGGGTAACTACGAGCAGTACTTC. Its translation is CASSPRWEQGNYEQYF.

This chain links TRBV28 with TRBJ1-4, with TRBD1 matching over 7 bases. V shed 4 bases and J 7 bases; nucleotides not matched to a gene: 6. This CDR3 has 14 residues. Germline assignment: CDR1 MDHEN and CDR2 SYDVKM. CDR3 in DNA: TGTGCCAGCAGTTCCCACAGGGGCGGTGAAAAACTGTTTTTT. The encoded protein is CASSSHRGGEKLFF.

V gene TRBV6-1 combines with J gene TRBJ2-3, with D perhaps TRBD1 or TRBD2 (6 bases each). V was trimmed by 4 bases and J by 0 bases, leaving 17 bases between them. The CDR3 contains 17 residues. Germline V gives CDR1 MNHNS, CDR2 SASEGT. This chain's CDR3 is CASSAQPPGASTDTQYF. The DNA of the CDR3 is TGTGCCAGCAGTGCTCAACCCCCGGGGGCTAGCACAGATACGCAGTATTTT.

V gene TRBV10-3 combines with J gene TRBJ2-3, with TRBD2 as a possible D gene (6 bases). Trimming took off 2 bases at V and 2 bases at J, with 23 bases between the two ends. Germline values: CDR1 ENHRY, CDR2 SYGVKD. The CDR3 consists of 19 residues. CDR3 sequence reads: CAISELLDNIAEHTDTQYF. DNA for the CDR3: TGTGCCATCAGTGAGCTTCTCGACAATATAGCGGAACACACAGATACGCAGTATTTT.

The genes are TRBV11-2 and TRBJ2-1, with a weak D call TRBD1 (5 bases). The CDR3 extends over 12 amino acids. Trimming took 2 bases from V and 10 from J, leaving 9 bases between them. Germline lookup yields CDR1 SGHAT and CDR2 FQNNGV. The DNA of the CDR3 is TGTGCCAGCAGCTTATCAGGGTCCGAGCAGTTCTTC. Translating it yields CASSLSGSEQFF. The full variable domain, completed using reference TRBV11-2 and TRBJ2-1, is EAGVAQSPRYKIIEKRQSVAFWCNPISGHATLYWYQQILGQGPKLLIQFQNNGVVDDSQLPKDRFSAERLKGVDSTLKIQPAKLEDSAVYLCASSLSGSEQFFGPGTRLTVL.